The clone carrying this TCR beta chain was counted a few times. Its antigen is as yet unknown. This sample was included in a study of T cell responses to AZD1222 COVID-19 vaccine. At the level of the study: Samples with a second dose at about 4 or about 12 weeks were pooled together. Study-wide findings and caveats: At baseline, seropositivity was found in only 6 or 7 AZD1222 recipients. At 160-218 and 743-854, vaccine-associated CD4 TCRs were dominant, and they spanned spike.

Data came from immunoSEQ multiplex PCR; TCRdb stores just in-frame clones and leaves some out. Of about 130,000 clones listed, 89% are singletons. J gave up 8 bases and V 4 bases, and 10 bases lay outside the gene matches. The germline V gene encodes CDR1 LGHNA and CDR2 YSLEER. This CDR3 has 15 amino acids. This chain uses TRBV4-3 with TRBJ1-2, with 10 bases lining up with TRBD1. Specimen: peripheral blood, collected on day 0 of AZD1222 vaccination. The source is an adult in good health. The chain's CDR3 is CASSPGTGAPRGYTF. The CDR3, as DNA: TGCGCCAGCAGCCCCGGGACAGGGGCCCCGCGCGGCTACACCTTC.